These T cell receptor beta chains were read from a single sample in a study of shared clonotypes between healthy human individuals. Clones were read by immunoSEQ multiplex PCR, and TCRdb kept only the in-frame ones, dropping some. The table lists millions of clones, around nine tenths of them singletons. The sequenced material came from naive CD4+ T cells sorted from blood. These receptors were obtained from a man in his late teens or twenties in good health. The conserved cysteine and the conserved F or W are not part of the CDR3 here. The D gene is left open where the match is weak. Not all rows give a size; the values are once, few, many and, for expanded clones, a class.

clone_size: -
d_call: -
v_call: TRBV15
j_call: TRBJ1-2
cdr3_aa: ATSRDGGSYGYT

clone_size: -
d_call: -
v_call: TRBV27
j_call: TRBJ2-5
cdr3_aa: ASSKDGPSGTQY

clone_size: -
d_call: -
v_call: TRBV6-5
j_call: TRBJ1-1
cdr3_aa: ASSYLGDRTEAF

clone_size: -
d_call: -
v_call: TRBV27
j_call: TRBJ1-5
cdr3_aa: ASSPRGTLPQH

clone_size: few
d_call: TRBD2
v_call: TRBV11-2
j_call: TRBJ2-7
cdr3_aa: ASSLELASGGYEQY

clone_size: -
d_call: -
v_call: TRBV6-5
j_call: TRBJ1-1
cdr3_aa: ASRSTANTEAF

clone_size: once
d_call: -
v_call: TRBV27
j_call: TRBJ2-1
cdr3_aa: ASSFTRAEQF

clone_size: -
d_call: -
v_call: TRBV6-5
j_call: TRBJ1-4
cdr3_aa: ASSRTFATNEKLF

clone_size: -
d_call: -
v_call: TRBV5-4
j_call: TRBJ2-1
cdr3_aa: ASRDDSQYYNEQF

clone_size: -
d_call: -
v_call: TRBV11-3
j_call: TRBJ2-3
cdr3_aa: ASSSGGGQLTDTQY

clone_size: -
d_call: -
v_call: TRBV5-1
j_call: TRBJ1-1
cdr3_aa: ASKRNTEAF

clone_size: -
d_call: -
v_call: TRBV5-4
j_call: TRBJ2-5
cdr3_aa: ASSKLGKTGQETQY

clone_size: -
d_call: -
v_call: TRBV11-2
j_call: TRBJ1-4
cdr3_aa: ASSTTGTTGEKLF

clone_size: -
d_call: -
v_call: TRBV6-5
j_call: TRBJ1-5
cdr3_aa: ASSYSSRGQPQH

clone_size: -
d_call: -
v_call: TRBV11-2
j_call: TRBJ1-3
cdr3_aa: ASSLGPLPGGAGNTIY

clone_size: -
d_call: TRBD1
v_call: TRBV28
j_call: TRBJ2-6
cdr3_aa: ASSYTGVLSGANVLT

clone_size: -
d_call: -
v_call: TRBV13
j_call: TRBJ2-1
cdr3_aa: ASSSDSSYNEQF